Below, 14 T cell receptor beta chains from the same sample are listed, as sequenced in a study of control samples from healthy donors and cancer patients. Clones were read by immunoSEQ multiplex PCR, and TCRdb kept only the in-frame ones, dropping some. The sample holds roughly 95,000 clones, around 88% seen once. Sequencing was performed on blood. The receptors come from a man younger than 45 in good health.

V is TRBV28 and J is TRBJ1-6; D is perhaps TRBD1 (5 bases). V lost 6 bases, J lost 7 bases, and 25 bases lay in between. The CDR3 extends over 18 amino acids. The germline gives CDR1 MDHEN, CDR2 SYDVKM. The CDR3 DNA follows: TGTGCCAGCAGGGGGCAGGGTGTCCTAAGGGCCCAGAATTCACCCCTCCACTTT. It translates to CASRGQGVLRAQNSPLHF.

This chain uses TRBV28 with TRBJ2-2; D is uncertain. There are 12 residues in the CDR3. CDR1 is MDHEN, CDR2 SYDVKM, per germline. V lost 3 bases and J lost 4, with 3 bases in between. The CDR3 protein is CASSFLTGELFF. The CDR3, as DNA: TGTGCCAGCAGTTTCCTCACCGGGGAGCTGTTTTTT.

This clone was seen a few times. This chain joins TRBV4-1 and TRBJ2-2; tentatively, D is TRBD1 (6 bases). This CDR3 contains 16 residues. V was trimmed by 0 bases and J by 6 bases, leaving 14 bases between them. Germline V gene data show CDR1 as MGHRA and CDR2 as YSYEKL. The CDR3 DNA reads as TGCGCCAGCAGCCAAGAGGGGGCTAGTGGGTCCGGGGAGCTGTTTTTT. Translating it yields CASSQEGASGSGELFF.

The chain couples TRBV6-2 or TRBV6-3 to TRBJ2-1, with a weak D call TRBD1 (5 bases). V was pared by 2 bases and J by 6 bases, with 20 bases between. From germline, CDR1 is MNHEY and CDR2 SVGEGT. CDR3 length: 17 residues. The DNA of the CDR3 is TGTGCCAGCAGTTACGTTGTGTGGGCAGGGCGAGGCAATGAGCAGTTCTTC. Translation gives CASSYVVWAGRGNEQFF.

The chain recombines TRBV2 with TRBJ1-1, with D possibly matching TRBD1 (6 bases). This CDR3 has 14 residues. Trimming took off 6 bases at V and 4 bases at J, with 15 bases between the two ends. Germline V gene sequence: CDR1 SNHLY, CDR2 FYNNEI. The CDR3 sequence: CASRETGLSTEAFF. The CDR3 DNA follows: TGTGCCAGCAGAGAAACAGGGTTGAGCACTGAAGCTTTCTTT.

The gene calls are TRBV6-1 and TRBJ1-4; 8 positions agree with TRBD1. J lost 6 bases, V lost 2 bases, and 14 bases had no gene match. Germline CDR1 reads MNHNS; CDR2 reads SASEGT. The CDR3 contains 18 residues. DNA of the CDR3: TGTGCCAGCAGTGAAAGTCTGGGACAGGTGGCGATGGATGAAAAACTGTTTTTT. Translated, it gives CASSESLGQVAMDEKLFF.

V and J are TRBV4-2 and TRBJ2-2; D unresolved. The germline V and J ends were trimmed by 1 base and 6 bases, with 12 bases remaining between them. This CDR3 has 15 residues. CDR1 is LGHNA and CDR2 is YNFKEQ in the germline V gene. CDR3 amino acids: CASSQVKAVAGELFF. CDR3 in DNA: TGTGCCAGCAGCCAAGTGAAGGCGGTGGCCGGGGAGCTGTTTTTT.

The chain links TRBV2 to TRBJ1-6; D remains ambiguous. V shed 6 bases and J shed 0 bases, with 18 bases lying between them. This CDR3 has 18 residues. In germline, CDR1 is SNHLY, CDR2 FYNNEI. The CDR3 DNA is TGTGCCAGCAGGGTAAAGGAGTTGGACCCCTCCTATAATTCACCCCTCCACTTT. Translated, it gives CASRVKELDPSYNSPLHF.

The chain has TRBV7-9 and TRBJ1-6; the D is unclear. With 5 bases removed from V and 7 bases from J, the gap between germline ends came to 15 bases. The CDR3 has 15 amino acids. Germline CDR1 is SEHNR and CDR2 is FQNEAQ (reference sequence). The chain's CDR3 is CASSRRGEMNSPLHF. The DNA of the CDR3 is TGTGCCAGCAGCCGAAGAGGAGAAATGAATTCACCCCTCCACTTT.

The chain has TRBV7-2 and TRBJ2-7; D might be TRBD2 (6 bases). Per germline, CDR1 SGHTA and CDR2 FQGNSA. The CDR3 is made up of 15 amino acids. V was cut by 1 base and J by 0 bases, with 10 bases left in between. DNA of the CDR3: TGTGCCAGCAGCTTAGGTAGGCGGGACTCCTACGAGCAGTACTTC. Translated: CASSLGRRDSYEQYF.

This clone has only a few counts. The CDR3: CVTGYSNQPQHF. The CDR3 nucleotides are TGTGTCACAGGGTATAGCAATCAGCCCCAGCATTTT. The chain has TRBV28 and TRBJ1-5, with a possible D match to TRBD1 (6 bases). Looked up from germline, CDR1 is MDHEN and CDR2 is SYDVKM. CDR3 length equals 12 residues.

The chain recombines TRBV6-6 with TRBJ1-5; D possibly corresponds to TRBD1 (6 bases). In germline, CDR1 is MNHNY, CDR2 SVGAGI (reference sequence). The CDR3 length is 16 residues. With 5 bases removed from V and 0 bases from J, the gap between germline ends came to 14 bases. For the CDR3, the DNA is TGTGCCAGCAGTCCGGACAGCAGATATAGCAATCAGCCCCAGCATTTT. Protein: CASSPDSRYSNQPQHF.

The chain is built from TRBV11-2 and TRBJ2-7; the match to TRBD2 covers 8 bases. The V gene's germline CDR1 is SGHAT and CDR2 FQNNGV. The CDR3 runs 15 residues. V shed 5 bases, J shed 5 bases, and the junction held 11 bases outside the gene matches. CDR3 sequence (DNA): TGTGCCAGCAGCCTCCTGACGGGAGGGCCAGACGAGCAGTACTTC. It translates to CASSLLTGGPDEQYF. Filled out from reference TRBV11-2 and TRBJ2-7, the complete variable domain reads EAGVAQSPRYKIIEKRQSVAFWCNPISGHATLYWYQQILGQGPKLLIQFQNNGVVDDSQLPKDRFSAERLKGVDSTLKIQPAKLEDSAVYLCASSLLTGGPDEQYFGPGTRLTVT.

V gene TRBV19 combines with J gene TRBJ2-7, with a possible D match to TRBD2 (5 bases). Trimming took off 4 bases at V and 4 bases at J, with 14 bases between the two ends. This CDR3 contains 14 residues. Germline V gene lookup returns CDR1 LNHDA and CDR2 SQIVND (reference sequence). CDR3 in amino acids: CASSKWRGSYEQYF. CDR3 sequence (DNA): TGTGCCAGTAGTAAATGGAGAGGGTCGTACGAGCAGTACTTC.